This T cell receptor beta chain was captured in a study of cytomegalovirus exposure and HLA in healthy donors (dated by TCRdb to the late 2010s). General notes on the study: An earlier analysis of approximately 600 of the donors reported approximately 270 Gb of sequence data and 100 million to 130 million unique TCR beta sequences from some 180 million T cells. Using immunosequencing, the study profiled T cell repertoires from 550 to 750 subjects and related those repertoires to cytomegalovirus serostatus. Alongside the repertoire data, information on donor age, sex, ethnicity and CMV serostatus was compiled. High-throughput TCR immunosequencing, statistical association of individual TCRs with disease status, and machine learning were combined to predict cytomegalovirus infection status. Typing coverage differed by locus: A, B, C, DRB1 and DQB1 were typed in roughly 629-630 donors, DQA1 in 522, DPA1 in 600 to 610, and DPB1 in about 450. Rather than drawing on any new phenotypic data, the later analysis identified candidate immune exposures from TCR beta sequences and the way those sequences occurred across donors. In a later genetic analysis, genome-wide SNP genotypes for about 55% of the roughly 670 donors were used, and that subset was treated as a discovery cohort. Of the roughly 400 genotyped donors, 81% fell in the genetic ancestry cluster associated with self-reported Caucasian donors. The study aimed to test whether cataloging public T cell receptors could reveal signatures of past pathogen exposure. An early release that covered fewer than 750 HLA-typed donors contained about 300 gigabases of sequencing data and 70 million to 100 million unique TCR sequences. Several DR-DQ haplotypes were handled as single units for association and clustering, since linkage in the cohort was strong. In an earlier analysis of roughly 540 of the donors, high-throughput TCR beta sequencing was used to judge whether each TCR beta V gene segment behaved as functional or pseudogenic. Across approximately 400 genotyped donors of the cohort, an average of roughly 250,000 unique TCR beta nucleotide sequences per donor were sequenced, and approximately 19% of those sequences were non-productive. A later analysis re-analyzed previously published TCR beta repertoires from approximately 670 donors and added high-resolution HLA genotyping to study TCR occurrence patterns. Every discovery cohort repertoire had been produced on one sequencing platform. Both class I and class II loci were covered by HLA typing, at four-digit resolution. A separate validation cohort of 90 to 150 different subjects was used in addition to the roughly 670-subject first cohort.

Library prep was done by the immunoSEQ multiplex PCR assay. The multiplex PCR relied on a mix of 60 forward primers for TCR Vbeta segments and 13 reverse primers for TCR Jbeta segments. A multiplex PCR assay on genomic DNA amplified the CDR3 region of rearranged TCR beta genes. The amplified TCR beta libraries were sequenced on the Illumina HiSeq System as 87-base-pair reads. The authors processed their data as follows. Across the 500 to 750 repertoires, a later analysis counted tens of millions of unique TCR beta chains, 8.5 million to 12 million of which were shared by at least two donors. A nearest-neighbor algorithm error-corrected the raw reads and collapsed the reads into unique sequences, merging closely related sequences to remove PCR and sequencing errors. CDR3 sequences were aligned to IMGT reference sequences to assign V, D and J gene segments. For a sequence to be retained, a match of at least six nucleotides to both a V gene segment and a J gene segment was required. Rearrangements were classified as productive when the CDR3 lacked stop codons and remained in frame with V and J, and all other rearrangements were classified as non-productive. CDR3 was defined according to IMGT convention as the region running from the second conserved V-encoded cysteine to the conserved J-encoded phenylalanine. The earlier analysis of some 550 of the donors excluded any sequence lacking an unambiguous match to a single V gene segment. In an earlier analysis of 500 to 750 of the donors, V segments were called functional above 56.7% productive rearrangements and were called segregating when the between-donor standard deviation exceeded 5%. A statistical classification framework was built to diagnose cytomegalovirus status from the catalog of TCR beta chain sequences. In a later analysis, TCR nucleotide sequences were compared against IMGT/GENE-DB human TR gene sequences so that V and J genes could be assigned. Using the TCRdist pipeline, a later analysis assigned CDR3 sequences along with most-parsimonious VDJ recombination scenarios. In a later analysis, every TCR beta chain was defined by the combination of its CDR3 amino acid sequence and its V-gene family, and reads without a unique V-gene family were dropped. In a later analysis, 450 to 600 highly shared, low-generation-probability nucleotide sequences were removed to address suspected cross-contamination and a sequencing artifact. For each public chain, a later analysis derived a clonal expansion index from normalized ranks of inferred template counts within each repertoire. Generation probabilities in a later analysis came from a VDJ recombination model fitted to out-of-frame rearrangements, and those results were checked against IGoR. In a later analysis, TCR-TCR, TCR-HLA and TCR-CMV co-occurrence was scored with hypergeometric tests, and a repertoire-size bias correction was applied to TCR pairs. False discovery rates were estimated in a later analysis by permuting HLA or CMV assignments 20 times. In a later analysis, co-occurring TCRs were grouped using DBSCAN, and TCRdist sequence similarity was added for clustering within HLA-allele-positive subsets. Repertoires with fewer than 30,000 or more than 120,000 public chains, plus five repertoires with anomalous nucleotide sharing, were excluded from co-occurrence clustering. The immuneACCESS repertoire file appears here via TCRdb, limited to in-frame rearrangements. These files lack a portion of the clones; in checked studies, under half of the deficit traces to unresolved V genes, and the cause of the others is not known. The DNA gave D and trimming, while V, J and clone size come from that table. In this sample the table shows over 100,000 clones, roughly 68% of which occur a single time. Roughly 2% of the sample comes from the top ten.

The cohort was made up of 666 healthy bone marrow donors. Cohort members were all nominally healthy when sampled, although unrecorded immune exposures were likely present. The donor was CMV seronegative and was included in the group of a few hundred seronegative cohort members. A peripheral blood sample was provided by each donor, and peripheral blood mononuclear cells were used for TCR beta sequencing. Genomic DNA was extracted from the blood cell samples with the Qiagen DNeasy Blood Extraction Kit. This clone was found a few times. The antigen this receptor binds is unknown. No base-level quality is on record; no much larger clone is a single base apart. The investigation overall reported the following: The earlier analysis of some 540 of the donors excluded about 16 rarely observed V segments, including chromosome 9 orphons, because counts were too low. The classifier was reported to diagnose cytomegalovirus status with high specificity and sensitivity in both the original and validation cohorts. According to a later genetic analysis, donors in an Asian-associated ancestry cluster had fewer N-insertions in productive TCRs than the approximately 700-donor mean. A later analysis found that TCR association rates varied across HLA loci, with DRB1 alleles showing the most associated TCRs and HLA-C alleles the fewest. A later genetic analysis associated a missense DCLRE1C variant with V-gene and J-gene trimming of TCR beta chains, and an independent cohort replicated the association. A further reported finding was that TCR beta sequences accurately predicted the HLA-A and HLA-B alleles for most subjects in the first cohort. The cohort was sequenced for TCR beta chains only, and without alpha or paired-chain data the features that could be detected were limited. Strong co-occurrence of HLA alleles, especially DR and DQ, made assigning TCR associations to individual alleles difficult. For the cohort, immune exposure information was limited to CMV serostatus. A later analysis found that most CMV-associated TCR beta chains appeared HLA-restricted, with HLA associations seemingly driven largely by CMV exposure. The presence/absence analyses assumed that sequencing depth was roughly uniform across donors, and that assumption may not be true. A later analysis found that HLA-associated TCR beta chains were more clonally expanded and had lower generation probabilities than equally common non-associated chains. Because HLA typing was unavailable for some donors at each locus, only the typed subset was used in association tests. The sequencing pipeline was judged likely to have produced a cluster of highly shared sequence variants as a technical artifact. A later analysis associated some 17,000 TCR beta sequences with specific HLA alleles at a false discovery rate of 0.05. A later analysis reported that several top co-occurrence clusters appeared linked to parvovirus B19, influenza, CMV and Epstein-Barr virus. Across donors, most TCR sequences were observed very rarely, whereas some public TCRs were present in many individuals. A few of the identified cytomegalovirus-associated TCR beta chains were confirmed in vitro to be specific for cytomegalovirus antigens. In an earlier analysis of some 550 of the donors, most TCR beta V segments were observed in productive rearrangements about 87% or about 30% of the time, broadly matching IMGT annotations. Correlated functional status among segregating V segments might reflect linkage disequilibrium, but an unknown experimental factor could not be ruled out. The authors suggested that the approach could potentially be generalized to other disease states and immunological phenotypes. In the study, around 150 TCR beta chains were listed as associated with cytomegalovirus.

Sequencing input: PBMCs. The source is a woman in her thirties in good health and CMV-seronegative.

The CDR3 protein sequence reads: CASSYGLAGVTGELFF. The base sequence is TGTGCCAGCAGCTACGGACTAGCGGGAGTAACCGGGGAGCTGTTTTTT. The rearrangement joined TRBV5-8 to TRBJ2-2, with 13 bases aligning to TRBD2. For CDR1 and CDR2, the germline V gene lists SGHTS and YDEGEE. From its cysteine to its phenylalanine, the CDR3 spans 16 amino acids. The kept DNA is CDR3 alone, 48 bases in frame from the first base. The germline V end is reduced by 3 bases and the J end by 5 bases; junction bases left unmatched: 4.